A single sample is the source of the 24 T cell receptor beta chains below, sequenced in a study of blood T cell repertoires in COVID-19. Assay used: immunoSEQ multiplex PCR; TCRdb lists only in-frame clones, some missing. The sample carries under 200,000 clones, 87% recorded once. Sequenced material: peripheral blood. The receptors come from a man aged 18-30 years with active or convalescent COVID-19.

The J gene is TRBJ1-2, the V gene TRBV12-3 or TRBV12-4; no definite D call. Between the trimmed V and J ends, which lost 3 bases and 3 bases, there was a span of 5 bases. The CDR3 runs 12 residues. Here the CDR3 reads CASSFRDYGYTF. In nucleotides, the CDR3 is TGTGCCAGCAGTTTCCGGGACTATGGCTACACCTTC.

The chain employs TRBV12-3 or TRBV12-4 and TRBJ2-7, with D possibly being TRBD1 (5 bases). The V and J ends lost 3 bases and 2 bases respectively, with 5 bases between them. The CDR3 runs to 12 residues. The CDR3: CASSFRAYEQYF. The CDR3 DNA sequence: TGTGCCAGCAGTTTCAGGGCCTACGAGCAGTACTTC.

The rearrangement joins TRBV4-1 to TRBJ1-2; possibly TRBD1 for D (6 bases). Germline loops: CDR1 MGHRA, CDR2 YSYEKL. V was cut by 3 bases and J by 7 bases, with 21 bases left in between. This CDR3 comprises 16 residues. CDR3 in DNA: TGCGCCAGCAGCCAGGACAGCGATTACTCTGTCGGTGGCTACACCTTC. As protein: CASSQDSDYSVGGYTF.

The chain joins TRBV11-2 to TRBJ1-1, with 11 bases fitting TRBD1. Trimming cost V 5 bases and J 4 bases; bases outside gene matches: 6. This CDR3 contains 15 residues. The germline V gene has CDR1 SGHAT and CDR2 FQNNGV. CDR3 sequence (DNA): TGTGCCAGCAGCGGCCGGACAGGGGGCCCCACTGAAGCTTTCTTT. Translation: CASSGRTGGPTEAFF.

The genes are TRBV3-1 (or the pseudogene TRBV3-2) and TRBJ1-1, with 7 bases matching TRBD1. The CDR3 runs to 15 residues. Germline-derived CDR1 and CDR2 are LGHDT and YNNKEL (reference sequence). V was clipped by 4 bases and J by 1 base; unmatched bases: 6. CDR3 region: CASSPFGTENTEAFF. In DNA, the CDR3 is TGTGCCAGCAGCCCCTTTGGGACAGAGAACACTGAAGCTTTCTTT.

On this clone itself: This same CDR3 is encoded by further DNA sequences in the sample. The rearrangement links TRBV2 to TRBJ1-1; weak D call: TRBD1 (5 bases). Germline V gene data show CDR1 as SNHLY and CDR2 as FYNNEI. The CDR3 runs 14 residues. Trimming left V 4 bases short and J 2 bases short, with 11 bases between. The CDR3 nucleotides read TGTGCCAGCAGTGTTACAGGCCTCAACACTGAAGCTTTCTTT. Translation: CASSVTGLNTEAFF.

The V gene is TRBV5-6, the J gene TRBJ2-7; 7 bases map to TRBD2. Looked up from germline, CDR1 is SGHDT and CDR2 is YYEEEE. The CDR3 is made up of 14 amino acids. J gave up 0 bases and V 4 bases, and 4 bases lay outside the gene matches. The CDR3 coding sequence is TGTGCCAGCAGCATAGCGGGTAGCTCCTACGAGCAGTACTTC. Amino acids: CASSIAGSSYEQYF.

The chain uses TRBV19 and TRBJ1-2, with TRBD1 matching 10 bases. V trimming: 7 bases; J trimming: 3 bases; junction bases outside the gene matches: 2. This CDR3 is built from 13 residues. Germline V lookup: CDR1 LNHDA, CDR2 SQIVND (reference sequence). DNA of the CDR3: TGTGCCAGTAAGACAGGGGGCGACTATGGCTACACCTTC. The encoded protein is CASKTGGDYGYTF.

V usage is TRBV19 and J usage is TRBJ1-2; D not certain. V lost 4 bases to trimming and J lost 8 bases, with 14 bases between them. CDR1 is LNHDA and CDR2 is SQIVND in the germline V gene (reference sequence). CDR3 length: 13 residues. CDR3 sequence reads: CASSTRPEGGYTF. The CDR3 DNA reads as TGTGCCAGTAGTACCCGGCCGGAGGGCGGCTACACCTTC. The full variable domain, in which reference TRBV19 and TRBJ1-2 provide the parts outside the CDR3, is DGGITQSPKYLFRKEGQNVTLSCEQNLNHDAMYWYRQDPGQGLRLIYYSQIVNDFQKGDIAEGYSVSREKKESFPLTVTSAQKNPTAFYLCASSTRPEGGYTFGSGTRLTVV.

The chain links TRBV27 to TRBJ1-1; TRBD1 aligns across 7 bases. The V gene end was trimmed by 7 bases and the J gene end by 5 bases; junction bases not matched to a gene: 13. The CDR3 runs to 15 residues. Germline V gene sequence: CDR1 MNHEY, CDR2 SMNVEV (reference sequence). The CDR3 here is CASKERRQGRTEAFF. The CDR3 DNA reads as TGTGCCAGCAAGGAACGGAGACAGGGACGGACTGAAGCTTTCTTT.

This clone has a handful of counts. CDR3 region: CASSLRDSYTEAFF. The CDR3 nucleotides read TGTGCCAGCAGCCTCCGGGACAGCTACACTGAAGCTTTCTTT. The genes are TRBV6-5 and TRBJ1-1, with 7 bases identical to TRBD1. This CDR3 is built from 14 residues. With V trimmed by 6 bases and J by 3 bases, 7 bases remained unmatched. Germline V CDR1 and CDR2: MNHEY, SVGAGI.

This sequence joins TRBV2 and TRBJ1-4, with D perhaps matching TRBD1 (5 bases). CDR3 size: 14 residues. Germline CDR1 SNHLY, CDR2 FYNNEI. Trimming cost V 5 bases and J 8 bases, with 15 bases left between them. The CDR3 nucleotides read TGTGCCAGCAGTAATCGACGGGGGGAGGAAAAACTGTTTTTT. This codes for CASSNRRGEEKLFF.

Remarks on this clone: One junction end does not reproduce the germline sequence, and a read error may be involved. V usage is TRBV19 and J usage is TRBJ1-1; D uncertain. Germline V lookup: CDR1 LNHDA, CDR2 SQIVND (reference sequence). This CDR3 spans 11 amino acids. Here the CDR3 reads CASTVKTEAFF. CDR3 nucleotide sequence: TGTGCCAGTACAGTGAAAACTGAAGCTTTCTTT.

The genes are TRBV4-1 and TRBJ2-5; maybe TRBD1 (6 bases). The CDR3 loop spans 15 amino acids. V lost 7 bases to trimming and J lost 2 bases, with 17 bases between them. In germline, CDR1 is MGHRA, CDR2 YSYEKL. CDR3 sequence: CASTQSAGVQETQYF. In nucleotides, the CDR3 is TGCGCCAGCACTCAGTCGGCAGGGGTACAAGAGACCCAGTACTTC.

This chain joins TRBV11-1 and TRBJ2-5; a possible D gene is TRBD1 (6 bases). The germline V gene encodes CDR1 SGHAT and CDR2 FQDESV (reference sequence). Trimming took off 2 bases at V and 4 bases at J, with 14 bases between the two ends. The CDR3 is 15 amino acids. The CDR3 sequence: CASSLRTVGAETQYF. The CDR3 nucleotides read TGTGCCAGCAGCTTAAGAACAGTGGGGGCAGAGACCCAGTACTTC.

The chain couples TRBV5-1 to TRBJ2-7; D is perhaps TRBD1 (5 bases). This CDR3 region has 16 residues. The V end was cut by 4 bases, the J end by 3 bases, with 20 bases between. Germline V gives CDR1 SGHRS, CDR2 YFSETQ. CDR3 in DNA: TGCGCCAGCAGCCAGGACCCACAGGATGTGAACTACGAGCAGTACTTC. This encodes CASSQDPQDVNYEQYF.

The rearrangement links TRBV6-5 to TRBJ1-2; TRBD1 aligns across 7 bases. CDR3 length: 13 amino acids. J lost 4 bases, V lost 5 bases, and 4 bases had no gene match. The V gene's germline CDR1 is MNHEY and CDR2 SVGAGI. This CDR3 is CASSRQGTYGYTF. The DNA of the CDR3 is TGTGCCAGCAGTAGACAGGGTACCTATGGCTACACCTTC.

CDR3 residues: CASSLGRDFAKNIQYF. The CDR3 DNA sequence: TGTGCCAGCAGCTTAGGCAGGGACTTCGCCAAAAACATTCAGTACTTC. The chain is built from TRBV7-2 and TRBJ2-4, with D maybe TRBD2 (6 bases). In germline, CDR1 is SGHTA, CDR2 FQGNSA. This CDR3 has 16 residues. V was shortened by 1 base and J by 1 base, with 11 bases between the two germline ends.

The chain links TRBV29-1 to TRBJ2-7; TRBD2 is a possible D gene (6 bases). CDR3 size: 12 residues. V was shortened by 6 bases and J by 6 bases, with 15 bases between the two germline ends. The V gene's germline CDR1 is SQVTM and CDR2 ANQGSEA. CDR3 nucleotide sequence: TGCAGCGTGAGCGGGTCAGACCGCGAGCAGTACTTC. Translated, it gives CSVSGSDREQYF.

The sample holds one count of this clone. The chain uses TRBV4-1 and TRBJ2-5; 9 bases match TRBD2. V shed 0 bases, J shed 1 base, and the junction held 6 bases outside the gene matches. This CDR3 contains 17 residues. Germline CDR1 and CDR2: MGHRA and YSYEKL. CDR3 coding DNA: TGCGCCAGCAGCCAAGATAGTTTGCGGGGGGGCCAAGAGACCCAGTACTTC. Translation: CASSQDSLRGGQETQYF.

J is TRBJ1-5 and V is TRBV9; D gene unclear. The germline gives CDR1 SGDLS, CDR2 YYNGEE. V was trimmed by 4 bases and J by 4 bases, leaving 15 bases between them. The CDR3 spans 15 residues. CDR3 sequence (DNA): TGTGCCAGCAGCCCGAGCCTCACCCCTAATCAGCCCCAGCATTTT. This codes for CASSPSLTPNQPQHF.

The chain couples TRBV2 to TRBJ1-2; D is possibly TRBD1 (5 bases). Per germline, CDR1 SNHLY and CDR2 FYNNEI. CDR3 size: 13 residues. V was clipped by 4 bases and J by 3 bases, with 9 bases between them. Written as DNA, the CDR3 is TGTGCCAGCAGTGGACAGCGGGACTATGGCTACACCTTC. This sequence encodes CASSGQRDYGYTF.

This chain connects TRBV11-3 to TRBJ2-5, with D perhaps TRBD1 (5 bases). The length of the CDR3 is 15 residues. Trimming left V 3 bases short and J 2 bases short, with 13 bases between. Germline lookup yields CDR1 SGHNT and CDR2 YENEEA. CDR3 DNA sequence: TGTGCCAGCAGCTTGGCGTCAGGGCATCAAGAGACCCAGTACTTC. It codes for CASSLASGHQETQYF.

V gene TRBV2 combines with J gene TRBJ2-1; TRBD2 agrees at 8 bases. The CDR3 has 15 amino acids. V trimming: 5 bases; J trimming: 6 bases; junction bases outside the gene matches: 9. Germline V gene lookup returns CDR1 SNHLY and CDR2 FYNNEI. CDR3 nucleotide sequence: TGTGCCAGCAGTAAAAGCGGGGGCGCGGGCAATGAGCAGTTCTTC. Translation gives CASSKSGGAGNEQFF.